This TCR beta chain was retrieved from a study of cytomegalovirus exposure and HLA in healthy donors. For the study at large: Genetic ancestry analysis placed around 76% of the 400 or so donors that were genotyped in the Caucasian-associated cluster. General study findings and limits: The study labeled around 160 TCR beta chains cytomegalovirus-associated. Trimming of TCR beta V- and J-genes showed a link, identified in a later analysis, to a missense DCLRE1C variant. Earlier analysis looked at TCR beta V segments, and most were productive about 87% or about 30% of the time.

A remark on this clone: What it binds is not known.

Both 60 Vbeta primers and 13 Jbeta primers went into the PCR. Assay: immunoSEQ multiplex PCR; the TCRdb copy retains only in-frame clones and omits some. The sample has approximately 220,000 clones; roughly 79% are singletons. The V and J ends lost 1 base and 8 bases respectively, with 5 bases between them. The CDR3 extends over 12 amino acids. The germline gives CDR1 SGHVS, CDR2 FQNEAQ. This clonotype originated in a man aged 18 to 35 in good health and CMV-seronegative. Sample: PBMCs. The rearrangement uses TRBV7-8 and TRBJ1-4; no reliable D call. DNA of the CDR3: TGTGCCAGCAGCTTAGGTCGGGAAAAACTGTTTTTT. Encoded protein: CASSLGREKLFF.